This T cell receptor (beta chain) came from a study of blood T cell repertoires in COVID-19. The overall study: The origin of the acute and convalescent COVID-19 samples was the United States, Italy and Spain. T cells, B-cell-depleted T cells, or PBMCs provided the cDNA or gDNA that served as material.

How the authors handled the data: Scientists estimated how many nucleated cells there were by amplifying reference gene primers. Profiling relied on immunoSEQ multiplex PCR, and the TCRdb table lists in-frame clones only, not all of them. The V and J calls and clone size come from that table; D and trimming were worked out from the DNA. The sample includes about 200,000 clones, 83% of them seen just once. This clone was observed once. The germline V gene has CDR1 DFQATT and CDR2 SNEGSKA (reference sequence). Between the trimmed V and J ends, which lost 4 bases and 8 bases, there was a span of 11 bases. The CDR3 is 11 amino acids.

The chain has TRBV20-1 and TRBJ1-2; D is unclear. Sequences were obtained from peripheral blood. This clonotype was obtained from a woman aged 40 to 50 with active or convalescent COVID-19. CDR3 DNA sequence: TGCAGTGCTATGTCCACCGGGGGCTACACCTTC. This translates into CSAMSTGGYTF.